This T cell receptor (beta chain) was sequenced during a study of control samples from healthy donors and cancer patients. TCRdb's table, derived via immunoSEQ multiplex PCR, lists solely in-frame clones and lacks some. The table records 90,000 to 150,000 clones, roughly nine tenths of them present only once. Germline CDR1 reads SGHRS; CDR2 reads YFSETQ. V lost 3 bases and J lost 4; bases outside the gene matches: 5. The CDR3 has 15 amino acids. Sequencing was done on a sample of blood. The TCR sequence derives from a man aged 50-60 years in good health. The chain recombines TRBV5-1 with TRBJ2-2; 8 bases line up with TRBD1. The CDR3 protein is CASSSTGVGTGELFF. The CDR3, as DNA: TGCGCCAGCAGCTCGACAGGGGTTGGCACCGGGGAGCTGTTTTTT.